Following are 15 T cell receptor beta chains from one sample sequenced in a study of OX40 agonist ivuxolimab in advanced cancers. The protocol was immunoSEQ multiplex PCR, while the TCRdb copy is restricted to in-frame clones and leaves out a portion. The sample yields about 93,000 clones, 90% to 95% seen once. Here the sequenced sample was CD4+ or CD8+ T cells sorted from blood, taken in a trial of the OX40 agonist ivuxolimab. Source of these receptors: an adult with an advanced solid tumor such as melanoma, head and neck, liver or kidney cancer.

The rearrangement uses TRBV11-2 and TRBJ2-2; D remains ambiguous. The CDR3 has 16 residues. The germline V gene has CDR1 SGHAT and CDR2 FQNNGV. V lost 0 bases and J 6 bases, leaving 14 bases between the germline ends. Here the CDR3 reads CASSLDESQKPGELFF. CDR3 DNA sequence: TGTGCCAGCAGCTTAGATGAGAGCCAAAAGCCCGGGGAGCTGTTTTTT.

This sequence joins TRBV29-1 and TRBJ1-1; D gene uncertain. Deletions cut 6 bases from V and 4 bases from J, with 12 bases between. The germline gives CDR1 SQVTM, CDR2 ANQGSEA. This CDR3 region has 12 residues. The CDR3 coding sequence is TGCAGCGTAATGGGCGGAAGCACTGAAGCTTTCTTT. Residues: CSVMGGSTEAFF.

As DNA, the CDR3 is TGTGCCAGCAGGGACGCGGGACTAGCGGGGCAAAGCTCCTACGAGCAGTACTTC. Protein sequence: CASRDAGLAGQSSYEQYF. The chain joins TRBV2 to TRBJ2-7, with TRBD2 matching over 13 bases. Germline lookup yields CDR1 SNHLY and CDR2 FYNNEI. Germline trimming cut 6 bases from V and 0 bases from J; bases unmatched to any gene: 11. There are 18 residues in the CDR3.

The chain joins TRBV13 to TRBJ2-3, with no clear D. V dropped 1 base and J dropped 7 bases, with 3 bases sitting between them. This CDR3 contains 11 residues. The germline V gene has CDR1 PRHDT and CDR2 FYEKMQ (reference sequence). The CDR3 nucleotides read TGTGCCAGCAGCTTAGTAAATACGCAGTATTTT. It is translated as CASSLVNTQYF.

This sequence joins TRBV21-1 and TRBJ2-7; the table's D call TRBD2 went unverified against the DNA. TRBV21-1 is a pseudogene segment. The CDR3 has 16 amino acids. CDR3 coding DNA: TGTGCCAGCAGCAAACCCCCGGGACTAGCGTTCTACGAGCAGTACTTC. Translated: CASSKPPGLAFYEQYF.

This clone was picked up a small number of times. This chain uses TRBV5-8 with TRBJ2-7; D possibly corresponds to TRBD1 (6 bases). Trimming pared 0 bases from V and 5 bases from J, leaving 6 bases between. The CDR3 is 12 residues long. CDR1 is SGHTS and CDR2 is YDEGEE in the germline V gene. For the CDR3, the DNA is TGTGCCAGCAGCTTGGACAGGGACGAGCAGTACTTC. Its protein product is CASSLDRDEQYF.

This chain joins TRBV6-5 and TRBJ1-1; D is possibly TRBD1 (5 bases). Per germline, CDR1 MNHEY and CDR2 SVGAGI. Trimming removed 7 bases from V and 4 bases from J, with 13 bases in between. The CDR3 totals 13 residues. The CDR3 region is CASIPRGSTEAFF. The CDR3 bases are TGTGCCAGCATCCCACGGGGCAGCACTGAAGCTTTCTTT.

V is TRBV29-1 and J is TRBJ1-2; D remains unclear. This CDR3 has 11 residues. The V gene's germline CDR1 is SQVTM and CDR2 ANQGSEA. The V gene lost 5 bases and the J gene lost 1 base, with 5 bases spanning the gap. CDR3 in amino acids: CSVPLNYGYTF. The CDR3 DNA reads as TGCAGCGTTCCCCTTAACTATGGCTACACCTTC.

This chain connects TRBV5-6 to TRBJ2-7; D may be TRBD2 (5 bases). The CDR3 has 17 amino acids. Trimming pared 4 bases from V and 3 bases from J, leaving 23 bases between. Germline CDR1 and CDR2: SGHDT and YYEEEE. This chain's CDR3 is CASSEIRVGAANYEQYF. The CDR3 nucleotides are TGTGCCAGCAGCGAGATCCGGGTAGGAGCGGCAAACTACGAGCAGTACTTC. The full variable domain, in which reference TRBV5-6 and TRBJ2-7 provide the parts outside the CDR3, is DAGVTQSPTHLIKTRGQQVTLRCSPKSGHDTVSWYQQALGQGPQFIFQYYEEEERQRGNFPDRFSGHQFPNYSSELNVNALLLGDSALYLCASSEIRVGAANYEQYFGPGTRLTVT.

The genes are TRBV9 and TRBJ1-4, with D perhaps matching TRBD1 (6 bases). The germline V gene has CDR1 SGDLS and CDR2 YYNGEE. The V end lost 6 bases, the J end lost 0 bases, and 15 bases lay between the germline ends. The CDR3 totals 16 residues. CDR3 bases: TGTGCCAGCACCCTAGGGGGGTCCGCAACTAATGAAAAACTGTTTTTT. Encoded protein: CASTLGGSATNEKLFF.

The rearrangement joins TRBV6-6 to TRBJ2-2, with D perhaps TRBD2 (6 bases). Germline assignment: CDR1 MNHNY and CDR2 SVGAGI (reference sequence). The V and J ends lost 6 bases and 1 base respectively, with 12 bases between them. This CDR3 is built from 15 residues. The chain's CDR3 is CASRRDGRNTGELFF. The CDR3 nucleotides are TGTGCCAGCAGACGGGACGGGAGGAACACCGGGGAGCTGTTTTTT.

V is TRBV6-1 and J is TRBJ2-7, with TRBD1 matching over 10 bases. This CDR3 contains 15 residues. CDR1 and CDR2 from the germline V gene are MNHNS and SASEGT. V trimming: 6 bases; J trimming: 2 bases; junction bases outside the gene matches: 7. The CDR3 loop reads CASRNYGTGAYEQYF. The CDR3 coding sequence is TGTGCCAGCAGGAACTACGGGACAGGGGCCTACGAGCAGTACTTC.

This chain links TRBV27 with TRBJ2-2; 9 bases are a match to TRBD2. The CDR3 consists of 15 residues. Germline CDR1 and CDR2: MNHEY and SMNVEV (reference sequence). Unmatched junction bases numbered 2, after V lost 2 bases and J lost 4 bases. CDR3 sequence (DNA): TGTGCCAGCAGTTTACTAGCGGGAATCACCGGGGAGCTGTTTTTT. Translation gives CASSLLAGITGELFF.

The chain joins TRBV19 to TRBJ1-1, with a tentative D call TRBD1 (5 bases). This CDR3 has 14 amino acids. Per the germline V gene, CDR1 is LNHDA and CDR2 is SQIVND (reference sequence). The ends were cut back, 5 bases at V and 5 bases at J, with 15 bases in the middle. The CDR3 loop is CASSAGLGGTEAFF. CDR3 bases: TGTGCCAGTAGTGCGGGACTTGGAGGGACTGAAGCTTTCTTT.

V and J are TRBV10-3 and TRBJ1-6; TRBD1 might be the D (6 bases). Trimming took 6 bases from V and 3 from J, leaving 6 bases between them. The CDR3 spans 13 residues. Germline V lookup: CDR1 ENHRY, CDR2 SYGVKD. DNA of the CDR3: TGTGCCATCAGGGACAGCTATAATTCACCCCTCCACTTT. Protein product: CAIRDSYNSPLHF.